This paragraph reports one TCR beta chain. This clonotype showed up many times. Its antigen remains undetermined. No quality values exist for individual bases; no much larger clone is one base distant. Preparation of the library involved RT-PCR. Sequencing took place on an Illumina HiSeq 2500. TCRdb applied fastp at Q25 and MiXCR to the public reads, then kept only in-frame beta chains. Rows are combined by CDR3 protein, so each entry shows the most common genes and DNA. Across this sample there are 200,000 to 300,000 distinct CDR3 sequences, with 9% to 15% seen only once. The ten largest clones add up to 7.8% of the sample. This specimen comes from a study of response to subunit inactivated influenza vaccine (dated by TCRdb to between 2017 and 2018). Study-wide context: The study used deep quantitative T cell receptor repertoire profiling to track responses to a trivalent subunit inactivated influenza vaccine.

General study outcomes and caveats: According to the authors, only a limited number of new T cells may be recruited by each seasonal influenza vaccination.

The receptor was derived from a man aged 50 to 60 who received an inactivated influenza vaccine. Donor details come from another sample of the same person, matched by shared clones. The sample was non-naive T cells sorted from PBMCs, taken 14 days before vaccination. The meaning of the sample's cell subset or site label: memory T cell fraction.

The nucleotide sequence is TGTGCCAGCACCAACCTAGCGGGGGGGCCCGGTGAGCAGTTCTTC. It codes for CASTNLAGGPGEQFF. This chain is built from TRBV6-1 and TRBJ2-1, with 12 bases matching TRBD2. From V the trimming removes 7 bases and from J it removes 9 bases, while the gene matches leave 10 bases of the junction unaccounted for. Taken from the germline V gene, the CDR1 and CDR2 loops are MNHNS and SASEGT. The CDR3 numbers 15 residues from cysteine through phenylalanine. CDR3 DNA only is kept here, 45 bases in frame from base 1.